Included here is one TCR beta chain sequence, with context. This sample stems from a study of T cells expressing NK-cell markers. About the study: Investigators obtained TCR beta repertoires from sorted CD3+CD56+NKG2C+, CD3+CD56+NKG2C- and CD3+CD56-NKG2C+ T cells.

The CDR3 runs to 14 residues. The germline CDR1 and CDR2 sequences are SEHNR and FQNEAQ (reference sequence). With UMIs, 5'RACE template switching was used to make TCR beta cDNA. Reprocessing the 5' RACE reads, TCRdb reports a single entry for every CDR3 protein and omits DNA. The table for this sample gives over 150,000 distinct CDR3 sequences. The chain employs TRBV7-9 and TRBJ1-1. This receptor was obtained from a woman aged 45-65 years in good health. Sequenced sample: blood T cells: a sorted CD56 or NKG2C T cell subset, CD4+ or CD8+ T cells, or bulk PBMC T cells (not recorded which). This CDR3 reads CASSLVEGGAEAFF.